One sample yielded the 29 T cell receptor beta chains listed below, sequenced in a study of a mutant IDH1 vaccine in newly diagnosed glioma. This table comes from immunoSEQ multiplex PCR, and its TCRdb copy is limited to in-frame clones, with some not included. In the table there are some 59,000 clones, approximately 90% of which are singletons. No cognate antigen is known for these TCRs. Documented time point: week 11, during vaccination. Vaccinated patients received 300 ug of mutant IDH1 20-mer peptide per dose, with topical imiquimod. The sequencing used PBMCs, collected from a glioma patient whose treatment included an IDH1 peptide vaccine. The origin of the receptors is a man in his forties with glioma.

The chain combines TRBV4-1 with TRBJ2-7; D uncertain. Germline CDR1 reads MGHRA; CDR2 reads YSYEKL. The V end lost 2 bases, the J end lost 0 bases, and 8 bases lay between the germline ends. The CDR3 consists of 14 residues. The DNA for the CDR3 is TGCGCCAGCAGCCAATTCTCCCACTCCTACGAGCAGTACGTC. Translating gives CASSQFSHSYEQYV.

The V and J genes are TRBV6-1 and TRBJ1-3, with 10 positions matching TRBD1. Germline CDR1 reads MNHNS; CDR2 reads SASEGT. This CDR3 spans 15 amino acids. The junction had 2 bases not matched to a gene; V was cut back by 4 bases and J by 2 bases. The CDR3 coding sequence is TGTGCCAGCAGTGGGGGACAGGGGCCTGGAAACACCATATATTTT. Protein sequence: CASSGGQGPGNTIYF.

CDR3 DNA sequence: TGTGCCAGCACCCAGTCTGGCTCTGGAAACACCATATATTTT. Encoded protein: CASTQSGSGNTIYF. The chain employs TRBV11-2 and TRBJ1-3; D is ambiguous. Germline lookup yields CDR1 SGHAT and CDR2 FQNNGV. The CDR3 is 14 residues long. Trimming shortened V by 7 bases and J by 0 bases, and 10 bases separated the two germline ends.

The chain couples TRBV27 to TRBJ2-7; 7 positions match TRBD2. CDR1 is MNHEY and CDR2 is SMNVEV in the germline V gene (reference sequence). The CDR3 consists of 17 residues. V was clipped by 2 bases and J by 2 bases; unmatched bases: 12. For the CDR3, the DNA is TGTGCCAGCAGTTTAAGGTCCATGGGAGGGCGAGCCTACGAGCAGTACGTC. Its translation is CASSLRSMGGRAYEQYV.

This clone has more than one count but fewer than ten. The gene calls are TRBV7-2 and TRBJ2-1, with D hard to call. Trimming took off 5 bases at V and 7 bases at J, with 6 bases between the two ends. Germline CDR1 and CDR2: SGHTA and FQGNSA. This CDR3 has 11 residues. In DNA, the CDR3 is TGTGCCAGCAGCGGGTATAATGAGCAGTTCTTC. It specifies CASSGYNEQFF. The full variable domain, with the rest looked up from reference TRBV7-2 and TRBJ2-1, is GAGVSQSPSNKVTEKGKDVELRCDPISGHTALYWYRQSLGQGLEFLIYFQGNSAPDKSGLPSDRFSAERTGGSVSTLTIQRTQQEDSAVYLCASSGYNEQFFGPGTRLTVL.

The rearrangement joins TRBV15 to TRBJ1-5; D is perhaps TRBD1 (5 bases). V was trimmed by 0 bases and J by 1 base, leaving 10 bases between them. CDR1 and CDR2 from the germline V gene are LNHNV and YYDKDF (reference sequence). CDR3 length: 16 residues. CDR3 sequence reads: CATSRDLGASNQPQHF. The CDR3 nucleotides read TGTGCCACCAGCAGAGATCTTGGGGCCAGCAATCAGCCCCAGCATTTT. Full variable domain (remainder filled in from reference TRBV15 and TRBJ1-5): DAMVIQNPRYQVTQFGKPVTLSCSQTLNHNVMYWYQQKSSQAPKLLFHYYDKDFNNEADTPDNFQSRRPNTSFCFLDIRSPGLGDTAMYLCATSRDLGASNQPQHFGDGTRLSIL.

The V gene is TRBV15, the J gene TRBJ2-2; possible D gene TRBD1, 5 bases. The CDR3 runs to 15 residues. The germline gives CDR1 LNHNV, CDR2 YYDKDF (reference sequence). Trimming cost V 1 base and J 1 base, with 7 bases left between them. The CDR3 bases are TGTGCCACCAGCAGAGGTGGACAGAACACCGGGGAGCTGTTTTTT. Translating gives CATSRGGQNTGELFF.

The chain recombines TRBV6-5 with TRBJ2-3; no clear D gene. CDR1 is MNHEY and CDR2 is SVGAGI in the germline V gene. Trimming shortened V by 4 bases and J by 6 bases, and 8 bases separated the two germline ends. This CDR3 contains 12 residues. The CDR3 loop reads CASSFDGDTQYF. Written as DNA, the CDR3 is TGTGCCAGCAGTTTCGACGGGGATACGCAGTATTTT.

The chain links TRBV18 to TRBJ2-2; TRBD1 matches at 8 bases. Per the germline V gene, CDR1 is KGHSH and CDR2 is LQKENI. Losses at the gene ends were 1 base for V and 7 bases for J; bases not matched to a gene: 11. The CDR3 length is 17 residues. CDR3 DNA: TGTGCCAGCTCACCACAGCGGCAGGGGGCTCAGGTCGGGGAGCTGTTTTTT. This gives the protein CASSPQRQGAQVGELFF.

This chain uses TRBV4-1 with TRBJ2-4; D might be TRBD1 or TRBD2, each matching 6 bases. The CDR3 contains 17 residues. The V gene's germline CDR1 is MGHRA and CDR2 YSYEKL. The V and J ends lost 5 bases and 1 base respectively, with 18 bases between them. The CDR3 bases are TGCGCCAGCAGCACCCGAAGGGGGGATCAGGCCAAAAACATTCAGTACTTC. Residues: CASSTRRGDQAKNIQYF.

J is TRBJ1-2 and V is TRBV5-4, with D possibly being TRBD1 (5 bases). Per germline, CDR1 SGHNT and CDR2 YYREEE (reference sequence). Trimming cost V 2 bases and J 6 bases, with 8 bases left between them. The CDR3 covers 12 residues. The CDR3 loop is CASSFWGNGYTF. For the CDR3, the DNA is TGTGCCAGCAGCTTTTGGGGGAATGGCTACACCTTC.

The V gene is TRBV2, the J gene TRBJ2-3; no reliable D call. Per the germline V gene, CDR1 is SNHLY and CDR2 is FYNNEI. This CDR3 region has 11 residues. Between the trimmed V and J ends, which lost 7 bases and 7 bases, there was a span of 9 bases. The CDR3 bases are TGTGCCAGCACAAGGATAAATACGCAGTATTTT. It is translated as CASTRINTQYF.

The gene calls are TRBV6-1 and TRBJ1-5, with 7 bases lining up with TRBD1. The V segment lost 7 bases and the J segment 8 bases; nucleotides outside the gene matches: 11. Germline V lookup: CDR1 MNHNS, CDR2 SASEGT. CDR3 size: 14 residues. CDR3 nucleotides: TGTGCCAGCACCTACAGGGGAAGTGGTGAGCCCCAGCATTTT. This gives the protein CASTYRGSGEPQHF.

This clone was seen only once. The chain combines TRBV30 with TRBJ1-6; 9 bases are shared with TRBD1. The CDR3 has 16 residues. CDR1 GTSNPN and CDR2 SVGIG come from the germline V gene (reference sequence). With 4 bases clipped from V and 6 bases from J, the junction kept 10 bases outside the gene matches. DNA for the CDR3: TGTGCCTGGATAGTGGGGACAGGGTCCCCTAATTCACCCCTCCACTTT. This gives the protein CAWIVGTGSPNSPLHF.

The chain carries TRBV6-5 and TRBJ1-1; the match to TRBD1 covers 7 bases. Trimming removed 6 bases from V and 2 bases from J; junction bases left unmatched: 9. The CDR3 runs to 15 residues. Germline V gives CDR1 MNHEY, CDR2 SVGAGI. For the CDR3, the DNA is TGTGCCAGCAGCCGCTCCGGGACAGCAAACACTGAAGCTTTCTTT. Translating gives CASSRSGTANTEAFF.

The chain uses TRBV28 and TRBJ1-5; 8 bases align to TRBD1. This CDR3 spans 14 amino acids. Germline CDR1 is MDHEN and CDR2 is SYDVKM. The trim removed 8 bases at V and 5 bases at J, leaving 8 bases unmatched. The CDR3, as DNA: TGTGCCAGCCGGGGCGGACAGGGATATCAGCCCCAGCATTTT. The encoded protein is CASRGGQGYQPQHF.

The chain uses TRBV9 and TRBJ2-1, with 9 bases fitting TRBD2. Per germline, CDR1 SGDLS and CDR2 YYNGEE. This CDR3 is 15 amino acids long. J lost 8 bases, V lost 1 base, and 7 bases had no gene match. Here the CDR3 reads CASSVSGTSFDEQFF. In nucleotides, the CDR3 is TGTGCCAGCAGCGTATCGGGGACTAGCTTCGATGAGCAGTTCTTC.

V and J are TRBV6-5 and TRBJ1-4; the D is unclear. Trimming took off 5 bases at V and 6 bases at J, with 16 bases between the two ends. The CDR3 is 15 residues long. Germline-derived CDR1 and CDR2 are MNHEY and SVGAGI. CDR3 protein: CASSGWTGRYEKLFF. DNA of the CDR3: TGTGCCAGCAGTGGATGGACGGGCAGATATGAAAAACTGTTTTTT.

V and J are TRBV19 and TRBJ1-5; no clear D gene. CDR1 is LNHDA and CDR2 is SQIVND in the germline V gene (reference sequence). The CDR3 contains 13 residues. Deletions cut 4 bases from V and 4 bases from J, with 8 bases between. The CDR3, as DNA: TGTGCCAGTAGTAATGGGGAAAATCAGCCCCAGCATTTT. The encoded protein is CASSNGENQPQHF.

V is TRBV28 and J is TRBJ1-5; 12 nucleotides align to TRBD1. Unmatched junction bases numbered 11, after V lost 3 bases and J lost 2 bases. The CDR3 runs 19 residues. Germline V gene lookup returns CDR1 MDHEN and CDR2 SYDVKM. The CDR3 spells CASSFGGTGGRRGNQPQHF. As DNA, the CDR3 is TGTGCCAGCAGTTTTGGGGGGACAGGGGGCAGGAGGGGCAATCAGCCCCAGCATTTT.

The CDR3 DNA reads as TGTGCCATCAGTGAGTCCAGGCCGTCGGAAGCTTTCTTT. This translates into CAISESRPSEAFF. The chain recombines TRBV10-3 with TRBJ1-1; unclear D gene. The ends were cut back, 0 bases at V and 8 bases at J, with 10 bases in the middle. Germline loops: CDR1 ENHRY, CDR2 SYGVKD. The CDR3 consists of 13 residues.

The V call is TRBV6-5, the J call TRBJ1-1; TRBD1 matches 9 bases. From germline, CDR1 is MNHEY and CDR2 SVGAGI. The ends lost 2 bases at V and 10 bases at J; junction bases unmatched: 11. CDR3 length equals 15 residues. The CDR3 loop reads CASSYHRDRDMRAFF. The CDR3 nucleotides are TGTGCCAGCAGTTACCACCGGGACAGGGACATGAGAGCTTTCTTT.

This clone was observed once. The CDR3 loop reads CSVRFEGNIQYF. The CDR3 nucleotides are TGCAGCGTTCGGTTTGAAGGAAACATTCAGTACTTC. The chain has TRBV29-1 and TRBJ2-4; D is uncertain. Germline lookup yields CDR1 SQVTM and CDR2 ANQGSEA. The CDR3 extends over 12 amino acids. V was pared by 5 bases and J by 6 bases, with 11 bases between.

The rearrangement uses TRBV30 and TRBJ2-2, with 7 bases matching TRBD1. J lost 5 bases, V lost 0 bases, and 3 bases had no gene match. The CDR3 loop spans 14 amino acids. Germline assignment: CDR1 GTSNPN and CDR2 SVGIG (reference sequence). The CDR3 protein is CAWSVGQVTGELFF. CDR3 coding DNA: TGTGCCTGGAGTGTTGGACAGGTAACCGGGGAGCTGTTTTTT.

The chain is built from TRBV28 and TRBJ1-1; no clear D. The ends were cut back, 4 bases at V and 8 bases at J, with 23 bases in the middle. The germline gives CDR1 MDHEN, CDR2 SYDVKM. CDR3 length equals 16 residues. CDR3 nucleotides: TGTGCCAGCAGTTCTCCGTCCCCCATTGAACACTGGGAAGCTTTCTTT. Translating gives CASSSPSPIEHWEAFF.

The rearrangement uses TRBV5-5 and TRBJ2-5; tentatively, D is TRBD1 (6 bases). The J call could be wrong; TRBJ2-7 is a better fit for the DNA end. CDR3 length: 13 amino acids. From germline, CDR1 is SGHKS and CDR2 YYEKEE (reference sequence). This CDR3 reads CASSFGRGYEQYF. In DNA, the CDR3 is TGTGCCAGCAGCTTCGGCAGGGGCTACGAGCAGTACTTC.

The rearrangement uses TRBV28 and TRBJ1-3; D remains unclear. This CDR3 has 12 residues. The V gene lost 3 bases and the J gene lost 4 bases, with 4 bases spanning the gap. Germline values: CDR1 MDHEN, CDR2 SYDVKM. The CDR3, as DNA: TGTGCCAGCAGTTTTGGGGGAAACACCATATATTTT. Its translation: CASSFGGNTIYF.

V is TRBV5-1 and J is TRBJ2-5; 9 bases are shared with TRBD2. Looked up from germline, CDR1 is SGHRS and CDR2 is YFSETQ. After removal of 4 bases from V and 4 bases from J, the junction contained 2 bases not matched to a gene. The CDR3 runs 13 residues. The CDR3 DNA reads TGCGCCAGCAGCGGGACTAGCCTAGAGACCCAGTACTTC. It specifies CASSGTSLETQYF.

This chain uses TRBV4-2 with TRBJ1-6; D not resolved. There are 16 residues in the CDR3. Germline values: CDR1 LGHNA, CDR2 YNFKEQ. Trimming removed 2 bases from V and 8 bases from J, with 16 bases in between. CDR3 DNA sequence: TGTGCCAGCAGCCAACAGTTCAGGACTGCGGATTCACCCCTCCACTTT. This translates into CASSQQFRTADSPLHF.